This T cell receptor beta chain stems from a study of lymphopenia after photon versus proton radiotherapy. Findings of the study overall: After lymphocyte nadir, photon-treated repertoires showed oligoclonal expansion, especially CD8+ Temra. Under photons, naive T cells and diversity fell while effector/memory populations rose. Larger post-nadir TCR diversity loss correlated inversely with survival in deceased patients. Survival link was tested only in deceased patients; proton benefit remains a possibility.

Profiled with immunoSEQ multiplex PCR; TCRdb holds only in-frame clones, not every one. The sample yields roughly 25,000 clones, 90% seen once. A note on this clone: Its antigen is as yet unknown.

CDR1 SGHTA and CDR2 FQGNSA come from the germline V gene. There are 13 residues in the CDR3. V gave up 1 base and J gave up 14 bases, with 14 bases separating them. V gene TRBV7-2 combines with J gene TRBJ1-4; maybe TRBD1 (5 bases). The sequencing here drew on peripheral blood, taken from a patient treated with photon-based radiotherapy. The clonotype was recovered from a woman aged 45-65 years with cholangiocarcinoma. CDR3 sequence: CASSLDGAKRLFF. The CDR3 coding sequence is TGTGCCAGCAGCTTAGATGGGGCCAAGAGGCTGTTTTTT.